Listed below are T cell receptor beta chains from one sample, sequenced in a study of spatial heterogeneity in lung cancer. MiXCR, run by TCRdb on the 5' RACE reads, gives a single entry per CDR3 protein. The data contain under 150,000 distinct CDR3 sequences, roughly an eighth of them singletons. The sequencing used PBMCs, collected at follow-up. These TCRs come from a male donor with early-stage non-small cell lung cancer. Both conserved end residues are part of each CDR3. The order of the fields is J gene, clone size, D gene, V gene, CDR3 protein, CDR3 DNA. A D gene is named only where the DNA matches it firmly. The size entry is marked missing in some rows and otherwise reads once, few, many or a size class.

TRBJ1-1 many . TRBV6-2/TRBV6-3 CASSYSEGLSTEAFF TGTGCCAGCAGTTACTCGGAGGGGTTAAGCACTGAAGCTTTCTTT
TRBJ1-2 many TRBD1 TRBV24-1 CATSAGGVYGYTF TGTGCCACCAGTGCAGGGGGCGTCTATGGCTACACCTTC
TRBJ1-2 many TRBD1 TRBV7-2 CASSSDPMTGNYGYTF TGTGCCAGCAGCTCCGACCCGATGACAGGGAACTATGGCTACACCTTC
TRBJ1-5 few . TRBV10-3 CAISESRQVDVRPQHF TGTGCCATCAGTGAGTCCAGGCAGGTCGACGTCCGGCCCCAGCATTTT
TRBJ2-1 . TRBD2 TRBV2 CASSEVAGGSYNEQFF TGTGCCAGCAGTGAAGTTGCGGGGGGCTCCTACAATGAGCAGTTCTTC
TRBJ2-7 few TRBD1 TRBV27 CASSRQGLNYEQYF TGTGCCAGCAGCCGACAGGGGTTAAACTACGAGCAGTACTTC
TRBJ2-5 . . TRBV20-1 CSARASETQYF TGCAGTGCTAGAGCATCGGAGACCCAGTACTTC
TRBJ2-5 many . TRBV2 CASSEGYWGVAETQYF TGTGCCAGCAGTGAGGGATACTGGGGGGTGGCGGAGACCCAGTACTTC
TRBJ2-3 few TRBD1 TRBV27 CASSHTGGVTNTQYF TGTGCCAGCAGTCATACAGGGGGCGTCACAAATACGCAGTATTTT
TRBJ2-5 few TRBD1 TRBV11-2 CASSFGTAQETQYF TGTGCCAGCAGCTTTGGGACAGCCCAAGAGACCCAGTACTTC
TRBJ2-7 . TRBD2 TRBV7-2 CASSLGAGGPRTVQYF TGTGCCAGCAGCTTAGGAGCGGGGGGGCCTAGAACGGTGCAGTACTTC
TRBJ2-5 few . TRBV28 CASSLGGGAIETQYF TGTGCCAGCAGCCTCGGTGGAGGGGCGATAGAGACCCAGTACTTC
TRBJ2-5 . TRBD1 TRBV12-3/TRBV12-4 CASSPTGSGAQYF TGTGCCAGCAGTCCGACAGGGTCCGGGGCCCAGTACTTC
TRBJ1-5 few TRBD1 TRBV6-6 CASSLPGQGALRNQPQHF TGTGCCAGCAGTCTACCGGGACAGGGGGCCTTGCGCAATCAGCCCCAGCATTTT
TRBJ2-5 many TRBD1 TRBV20-1 CSARDVRQGGETQYF TGCAGTGCTAGAGATGTCCGACAGGGGGGAGAGACCCAGTACTTC
TRBJ2-7 many TRBD2 TRBV4-3 CASSQESGLADEQYF TGCGCCAGCAGCCAAGAGTCCGGACTAGCGGACGAGCAGTACTTC